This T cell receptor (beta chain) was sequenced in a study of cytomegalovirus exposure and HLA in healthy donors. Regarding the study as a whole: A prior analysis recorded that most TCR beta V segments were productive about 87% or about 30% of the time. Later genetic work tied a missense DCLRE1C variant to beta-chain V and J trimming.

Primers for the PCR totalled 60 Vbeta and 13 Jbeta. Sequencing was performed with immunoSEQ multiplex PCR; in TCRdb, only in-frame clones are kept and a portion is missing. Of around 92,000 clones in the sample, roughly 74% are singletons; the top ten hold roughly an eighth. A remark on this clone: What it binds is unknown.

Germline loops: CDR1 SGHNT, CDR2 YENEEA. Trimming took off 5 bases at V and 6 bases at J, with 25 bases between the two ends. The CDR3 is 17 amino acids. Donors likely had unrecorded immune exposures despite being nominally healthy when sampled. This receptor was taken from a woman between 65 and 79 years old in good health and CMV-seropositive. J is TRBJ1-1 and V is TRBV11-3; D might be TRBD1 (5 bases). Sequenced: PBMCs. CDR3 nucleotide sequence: TGTGCCAGCAGCCTTAGCCGGGACCGCGGACGGGGGGCTGAAGCTTTCTTT. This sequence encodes CASSLSRDRGRGAEAFF.